The next 23 T cell receptor beta chains were all read from a single sample in a study of blood T cell repertoires in COVID-19. Profiling relied on immunoSEQ multiplex PCR, and the TCRdb table lists in-frame clones only, not all of them. The sample has 70,000 to 85,000 clones; 83% are singletons. The sample comprised peripheral blood. The receptors originated from a man older than 75 with active or convalescent COVID-19.

The V call is TRBV19, the J call TRBJ1-5; 10 bases align to TRBD1. J lost 6 bases, V lost 5 bases, and 7 bases had no gene match. The CDR3 is 15 amino acids. Germline V gene data show CDR1 as LNHDA and CDR2 as SQIVND (reference sequence). The CDR3 is CASSLAGQGIQPQHF. The CDR3 coding sequence is TGTGCCAGTAGTCTGGCGGGACAGGGGATTCAGCCCCAGCATTTT.

V usage is TRBV2 and J usage is TRBJ2-5; D is perhaps TRBD2 (6 bases). The germline CDR1 and CDR2 sequences are SNHLY and FYNNEI. CDR3 length: 14 amino acids. Trimming stripped 3 bases from V and 0 bases from J, with 8 bases between. This CDR3 is CASSDSGYQETQYF. As DNA, the CDR3 is TGTGCCAGCAGTGACAGCGGGTACCAAGAGACCCAGTACTTC. Complete variable domain (other parts from reference TRBV2 and TRBJ2-5): EPEVTQTPSHQVTQMGQEVILRCVPISNHLYFYWYRQILGQKVEFLVSFYNNEISEKSEIFDDQFSVERPDGSNFTLKIRSTKLEDSAMYFCASSDSGYQETQYFGPGTRLLVL.

The chain uses TRBV7-6 and TRBJ1-1; 7 bases fit TRBD1. Germline CDR1 SGHVS, CDR2 FNYEAQ. V lost 1 base, J lost 10 bases, and 3 bases stayed unmatched. The CDR3 has 12 residues. CDR3 DNA sequence: TGTGCCAGCAGCTTAGTTACAGGGGTAGCTTTCTTT. It is translated as CASSLVTGVAFF.

The chain carries TRBV6-5 and TRBJ1-2, with 7 bases fitting TRBD1. Germline CDR1 is MNHEY and CDR2 is SVGAGI. This CDR3 region has 14 residues. The V and J ends lost 0 bases and 4 bases, in that order; junction bases with no gene match: 2. The CDR3 region is CASSYSAGGYGYTF. The DNA for the CDR3 is TGTGCCAGCAGTTACTCGGCAGGGGGCTATGGCTACACCTTC.

The chain joins TRBV2 to TRBJ1-6; D is undetermined. The V end lost 4 bases, the J end lost 0 bases, and 16 bases lay between the germline ends. The germline gives CDR1 SNHLY, CDR2 FYNNEI. The CDR3 sequence is 18 residues long. CDR3 protein: CASSGRRSASSYNSPLHF. The DNA of the CDR3 is TGTGCCAGCAGTGGGCGGAGGAGTGCGAGCTCCTATAATTCACCCCTCCACTTT.

V usage is TRBV19 and J usage is TRBJ1-1; possibly TRBD1 for D (6 bases). The germline V gene encodes CDR1 LNHDA and CDR2 SQIVND (reference sequence). The CDR3 sequence is 16 residues long. The ends were cut back, 0 bases at V and 3 bases at J, with 14 bases in the middle. CDR3 DNA sequence: TGTGCCAGTAGTATAGATCCTGGACAGATTTACACTGAAGCTTTCTTT. Encoded protein: CASSIDPGQIYTEAFF.

This chain links TRBV11-2 with TRBJ2-1; TRBD1 is a possible D gene (7 bases). CDR3 length: 14 amino acids. Between the trimmed V and J ends, which lost 4 bases and 9 bases, there was a span of 16 bases. CDR1 and CDR2 (germline): SGHAT, FQNNGV. CDR3 sequence: CASSSNRQGGEQFF. The CDR3 nucleotides are TGTGCCAGCAGCTCGAATCGACAGGGAGGTGAGCAGTTCTTC.

A few counts support this clone. The chain links TRBV6-5 to TRBJ1-2; 11 positions match TRBD1. Germline CDR1 MNHEY, CDR2 SVGAGI. J was trimmed by 3 bases and V by 4 bases; bases with no gene match: 1. The CDR3 totals 14 residues. This CDR3 reads CASSWDRGDYGYTF. CDR3 sequence (DNA): TGTGCCAGCAGTTGGGACAGGGGGGACTATGGCTACACCTTC.

This rearrangement joins TRBV21-1 to TRBJ2-7; the table gives TRBD2 as D, unverified against the DNA. TRBV21-1 is given as a pseudogene. This CDR3 contains 19 residues. The CDR3 is CASSNVYGTPGSSSYEQYF. The CDR3 DNA reads TGTGCCAGCAGCAATGTGTACGGAACGCCGGGGTCGTCGTCCTACGAGCAGTACTTC.

V usage is TRBV10-3 and J usage is TRBJ2-7, with TRBD1 matching 12 bases. The ends lost 5 bases at V and 5 bases at J; junction bases unmatched: 7. Germline CDR1 ENHRY, CDR2 SYGVKD. There are 15 residues in the CDR3. The CDR3 DNA follows: TGTGCCATCAGTCTAGGGACAGGGGGCATACACGAGCAGTACTTC. Translating it yields CAISLGTGGIHEQYF.

The rearrangement links TRBV7-9 to TRBJ1-1, with 8 bases matching TRBD1. With 5 bases clipped from V and 4 bases from J, the junction kept 3 bases outside the gene matches. Germline V gene sequence: CDR1 SEHNR, CDR2 FQNEAQ (reference sequence). This CDR3 contains 13 residues. This CDR3 is CASSLGQGTEAFF. The DNA of the CDR3 is TGTGCCAGCAGCCTAGGACAGGGCACTGAAGCTTTCTTT.

The chain is built from TRBV11-3 and TRBJ2-7; possible D gene TRBD2, 6 bases. The CDR3 contains 15 residues. V dropped 4 bases and J dropped 3 bases, with 16 bases sitting between them. The germline V gene encodes CDR1 SGHNT and CDR2 YENEEA. CDR3 amino acids: CASSSGTGDFYEQYF. In nucleotides, the CDR3 is TGTGCCAGCAGCTCCGGGACTGGAGACTTCTACGAGCAGTACTTC.

The chain joins TRBV11-2 to TRBJ2-1, with 11 bases aligning to TRBD2. The CDR3 contains 16 residues. The V gene end was trimmed by 5 bases and the J gene end by 8 bases; junction bases not matched to a gene: 11. Germline-derived CDR1 and CDR2 are SGHAT and FQNNGV. CDR3 coding DNA: TGTGCCAGCAGCCACATAACTAGCGGGAGAAAATATGAGCAGTTCTTC. Its translation is CASSHITSGRKYEQFF.

CDR3 sequence: CASKPGHPATGETQYF. The CDR3 DNA sequence: TGCGCCAGCAAGCCGGGACACCCAGCTACCGGGGAGACCCAGTACTTC. The genes are TRBV10-2 and TRBJ2-5, with D perhaps matching TRBD1 (6 bases). Looked up from germline, CDR1 is WSHSY and CDR2 is SAAADI. CDR3 length equals 16 residues. V lost 7 bases and J lost 5, with 23 bases in between.

This CDR3 is CASTRGDSNQPQHF. The CDR3 region has the DNA TGTGCCAGCACCCGCGGGGATAGCAATCAGCCCCAGCATTTT. The chain employs TRBV2 and TRBJ1-5; D unresolved. Germline values: CDR1 SNHLY, CDR2 FYNNEI. V was cut by 7 bases and J by 0 bases, with 10 bases left in between. This CDR3 contains 14 residues. Based on the CDR3 plus reference TRBV2 and TRBJ1-5, the full variable domain is EPEVTQTPSHQVTQMGQEVILRCVPISNHLYFYWYRQILGQKVEFLVSFYNNEISEKSEIFDDQFSVERPDGSNFTLKIRSTKLEDSAMYFCASTRGDSNQPQHFGDGTRLSIL.

CDR3 loop: CASGLVIAGVGSYEQYF. Here the CDR3 DNA reads TGTGCTAGTGGTTTGGTAATCGCAGGGGTGGGTTCCTACGAGCAGTACTTC. The rearrangement links TRBV12-5 to TRBJ2-7; possible D gene TRBD1, 6 bases. Germline CDR1 and CDR2: LGHNT and FRNRAP. CDR3 length equals 17 residues. V was shortened by 0 bases and J by 1 base, with 16 bases between the two germline ends.

CDR3 loop: CASSFRTQGAGETQYF. CDR3 nucleotides: TGTGCCAGCAGCTTTCGCACCCAGGGTGCGGGGGAGACCCAGTACTTC. This chain connects TRBV7-2 to TRBJ2-5; tentatively, D is TRBD2 (6 bases). Germline-derived CDR1 and CDR2 are SGHTA and FQGNSA. Trimming removed 3 bases from V and 5 bases from J, with 19 bases in between. The CDR3 covers 16 residues.

The count of this clone is one. J is TRBJ2-1 and V is TRBV2, with D perhaps TRBD2 (6 bases). Germline CDR1 reads SNHLY; CDR2 reads FYNNEI. This CDR3 is 15 amino acids long. Trimming stripped 8 bases from V and 4 bases from J, with 18 bases between. CDR3 DNA: TGTGCCAGCGTCACTAGCATCCCTTTTTACAATGAGCAGTTCTTC. Its protein is CASVTSIPFYNEQFF. The full variable domain, in which reference TRBV2 and TRBJ2-1 provide the parts outside the CDR3, is EPEVTQTPSHQVTQMGQEVILRCVPISNHLYFYWYRQILGQKVEFLVSFYNNEISEKSEIFDDQFSVERPDGSNFTLKIRSTKLEDSAMYFCASVTSIPFYNEQFFGPGTRLTVL.

The CDR3 sequence: CASSFQGLNQPQHF. The CDR3 nucleotides read TGTGCCAGCAGTTTCCAGGGTTTGAATCAGCCCCAGCATTTT. The rearrangement joins TRBV27 to TRBJ1-5, with D possibly matching TRBD1 (5 bases). The CDR3 runs 14 residues. Germline lookup yields CDR1 MNHEY and CDR2 SMNVEV (reference sequence). Trimming pared 3 bases from V and 4 bases from J, leaving 10 bases between.

This chain joins TRBV5-4 and TRBJ1-3, with D possibly being TRBD1 (6 bases). This CDR3 has 15 amino acids. Trimming removed 4 bases at V and 0 bases at J, with 11 bases between. Germline values: CDR1 SGHNT, CDR2 YYREEE (reference sequence). As DNA, the CDR3 is TGTGCCAGCAGCCCTGGACAGAGCTCTGGAAACACCATATATTTT. Translated: CASSPGQSSGNTIYF.

This clone came up once. The V call is TRBV24-1, the J call TRBJ1-1, with D uncertain. The V gene lost 5 bases and the J gene lost 4 bases, with 10 bases spanning the gap. Germline CDR1 and CDR2: KGHDR and SFDVKD. This CDR3 is 13 amino acids long. CDR3 protein: CATSAAAGTEAFF. The CDR3 nucleotides are TGTGCCACCAGTGCAGCGGCAGGCACTGAAGCTTTCTTT.

There are a few counts of this clone. This sequence joins TRBV5-5 and TRBJ2-2; 10 nucleotides line up with TRBD2. CDR1 is SGHKS and CDR2 is YYEKEE in the germline V gene (reference sequence). CDR3 length: 15 amino acids. V was pared by 0 bases and J by 6 bases, with 2 bases of the junction left unmatched. Written as DNA, the CDR3 is TGTGCCAGCAGCTTGGGGCTAGCGGGGGCCGGGGAGCTGTTTTTT. Amino acid sequence: CASSLGLAGAGELFF.

The rearrangement joins TRBV5-1 to TRBJ1-2, with D uncertain. Trimming removed 0 bases from V and 6 bases from J, with 15 bases in between. Per the germline V gene, CDR1 is SGHRS and CDR2 is YFSETQ. The CDR3 length is 15 residues. For the CDR3, the DNA is TGCGCCAGCAGCTTGGAAGGCAGGAAATTAGATGGCTACACCTTC. It translates to CASSLEGRKLDGYTF.